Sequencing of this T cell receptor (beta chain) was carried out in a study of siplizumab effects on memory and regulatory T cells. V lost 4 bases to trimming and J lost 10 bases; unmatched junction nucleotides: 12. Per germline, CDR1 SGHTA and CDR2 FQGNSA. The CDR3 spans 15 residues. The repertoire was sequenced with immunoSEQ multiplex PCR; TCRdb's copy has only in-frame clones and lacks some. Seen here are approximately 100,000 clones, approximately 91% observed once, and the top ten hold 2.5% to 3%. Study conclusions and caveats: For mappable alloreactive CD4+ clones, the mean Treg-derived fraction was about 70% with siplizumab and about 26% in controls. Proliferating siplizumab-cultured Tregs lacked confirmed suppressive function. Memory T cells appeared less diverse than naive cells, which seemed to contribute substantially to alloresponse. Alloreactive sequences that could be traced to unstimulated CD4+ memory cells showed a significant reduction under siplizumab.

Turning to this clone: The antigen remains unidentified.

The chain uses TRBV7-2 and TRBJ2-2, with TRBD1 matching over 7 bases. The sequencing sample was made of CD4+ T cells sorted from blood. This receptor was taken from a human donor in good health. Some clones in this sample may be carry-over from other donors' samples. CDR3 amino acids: CASSSLDRALEELFF. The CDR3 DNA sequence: TGTGCCAGCAGCTCGCTTGACAGGGCCCTCGAGGAGCTGTTTTTT. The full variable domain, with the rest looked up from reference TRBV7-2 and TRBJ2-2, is GAGVSQSPSNKVTEKGKDVELRCDPISGHTALYWYRQSLGQGLEFLIYFQGNSAPDKSGLPSDRFSAERTGGSVSTLTIQRTQQEDSAVYLCASSSLDRALEELFFGEGSRLTVL.